The 17 T cell receptor beta chains in this list originate from one sample, sequenced in a study of shared T cell receptors in the human thymus. Sequencing was performed with immunoSEQ multiplex PCR; in TCRdb, only in-frame clones are kept and a portion is missing. The sample has more than 550,000 clones, about 87% seen once. This sample also appeared in a second study, on human thymus T cells.

Sequencing was done on a sample of thymocytes. The receptor set was obtained from a boy under two years old with a congenital heart defect.

CDR3 amino acids: CASSHVGRGESTDTQYF. CDR3 nucleotide sequence: TGCGCCAGCAGCCACGTAGGGCGGGGGGAAAGCACAGATACGCAGTATTTT. The chain links TRBV4-3 to TRBJ2-3; 8 bases agree with TRBD2. J lost 0 bases, V lost 3 bases, and 8 bases had no gene match. From germline, CDR1 is LGHNA and CDR2 YSLEER. The CDR3 spans 17 residues.

The rearrangement links TRBV7-2 to TRBJ1-5; a possible D gene is TRBD1 (6 bases). This CDR3 comprises 15 residues. V lost 4 bases and J lost 4, with 14 bases in between. Germline CDR1 reads SGHTA; CDR2 reads FQGNSA. CDR3 region: CASSSHPRGNQPQHF. The CDR3 DNA sequence: TGTGCCAGCAGCTCACACCCCAGGGGAAATCAGCCCCAGCATTTT.

This clone was picked up one time. V gene TRBV2 combines with J gene TRBJ1-5; D is unclear. V lost 3 bases, J lost 5 bases, and 11 bases lay in between. The V gene's germline CDR1 is SNHLY and CDR2 FYNNEI. The CDR3 length is 14 residues. CDR3 sequence reads: CASSDKGGDQPQHF. DNA for the CDR3: TGTGCCAGCAGTGATAAGGGCGGGGATCAGCCCCAGCATTTT.

This clone was detected a few times. V and J are TRBV13 and TRBJ2-7; 10 positions match TRBD1. J gave up 3 bases and V 5 bases, and 10 bases lay outside the gene matches. Germline V gene data show CDR1 as PRHDT and CDR2 as FYEKMQ (reference sequence). The CDR3 is 16 residues long. The CDR3 protein is CASSPIPGQGNYEQYF. CDR3 in DNA: TGTGCCAGCAGCCCCATACCGGGACAGGGGAACTACGAGCAGTACTTC.

This clone is a singleton in its sample. The genes are TRBV27 and TRBJ1-6; D is possibly TRBD1 (5 bases). V lost 6 bases to trimming and J lost 9 bases, with 30 bases between them. Per germline, CDR1 MNHEY and CDR2 SMNVEV (reference sequence). CDR3 length equals 19 residues. CDR3 DNA sequence: TGTGCCAGCAGATGGGGCCTAGACAGAGGCCGCGGTGAAGTTTCACCCCTCCACTTT. Its protein is CASRWGLDRGRGEVSPLHF.

This sequence joins TRBV5-6 and TRBJ1-3, with D perhaps matching TRBD1 (5 bases). Germline CDR1 SGHDT, CDR2 YYEEEE. CDR3 size: 15 residues. Trimming removed 2 bases at V and 4 bases at J, with 13 bases between. The CDR3 sequence: CASSFLAGSGNTIYF. The CDR3 nucleotides are TGTGCCAGCAGCTTTCTCGCAGGGTCCGGAAACACCATATATTTT. Variable domain in full (rest from reference TRBV5-6 and TRBJ1-3): DAGVTQSPTHLIKTRGQQVTLRCSPKSGHDTVSWYQQALGQGPQFIFQYYEEEERQRGNFPDRFSGHQFPNYSSELNVNALLLGDSALYLCASSFLAGSGNTIYFGEGSWLTVV.

The chain recombines TRBV5-1 with TRBJ2-7; 13 bases agree with TRBD2. After removal of 4 bases from V and 3 bases from J, the junction contained 7 bases not matched to a gene. From germline, CDR1 is SGHRS and CDR2 YFSETQ. The CDR3 contains 16 residues. In DNA, the CDR3 is TGCGCCAGCAGCCCGACTAGCGGGAGGCCCTACTACGAGCAGTACTTC. It yields the protein CASSPTSGRPYYEQYF.

The gene calls are TRBV28 and TRBJ1-1, with TRBD1 identical over 12 bases. V was pared by 2 bases and J by 6 bases, with 4 bases of the junction left unmatched. The CDR3 totals 15 residues. Germline CDR1 is MDHEN and CDR2 is SYDVKM. In nucleotides, the CDR3 is TGTGCCAGCAGTTTAAGAGGGACAGGGGGCTCTGAAGCTTTCTTT. Translated, it gives CASSLRGTGGSEAFF.

The chain has TRBV6-5 and TRBJ1-5; D is unresolved. This CDR3 is 15 amino acids long. The germline V gene has CDR1 MNHEY and CDR2 SVGAGI. The V end lost 2 bases, the J end lost 3 bases, and 11 bases lay between the germline ends. CDR3 in amino acids: CASSYAGIDNQPQHF. The CDR3 DNA follows: TGTGCCAGCAGTTACGCGGGGATTGACAATCAGCCCCAGCATTTT.

V is TRBV4-3 and J is TRBJ2-7; D may be TRBD1 (6 bases). CDR3 length equals 15 residues. CDR1 is LGHNA, CDR2 YSLEER, per germline. V gave up 3 bases and J gave up 7 bases, with 19 bases separating them. For the CDR3, the DNA is TGCGCCAGCAGCCACAACCGGGACATCTCTTGTGAGCAGTACTTC. It translates to CASSHNRDISCEQYF.

This clone turned up a few times. Different DNA sequences within this sample yield the same CDR3. V is TRBV5-4 and J is TRBJ1-3; possibly TRBD1 for D (6 bases). The length of the CDR3 is 16 residues. Germline CDR1 SGHNT, CDR2 YYREEE (reference sequence). With 4 bases removed from V and 1 base from J, the gap between germline ends came to 15 bases. CDR3 bases: TGTGCCAGCAGCCTCGACCCGACAGGTTCTGGAAACACCATATATTTT. Residues: CASSLDPTGSGNTIYF.

The chain is built from TRBV6-1 and TRBJ1-6; no reliable D call. CDR3 length: 21 residues. Germline CDR1 MNHNS, CDR2 SASEGT. The V and J ends lost 1 base and 6 bases respectively, with 28 bases between them. The CDR3 loop reads CASSEVPRSVQEGRPNSPLHF. In DNA, the CDR3 is TGTGCCAGCAGTGAAGTCCCCAGGTCCGTTCAGGAGGGCAGACCTAATTCACCCCTCCACTTT.

The chain couples TRBV6-5 to TRBJ1-2, with a tentative D call TRBD1 (5 bases). V dropped 4 bases and J dropped 4 bases, with 7 bases sitting between them. Germline-derived CDR1 and CDR2 are MNHEY and SVGAGI. The CDR3 is 12 residues long. The DNA of the CDR3 is TGTGCCAGCAGTTCAGGGCCCTATGGCTACACCTTC. Its translation is CASSSGPYGYTF.

V is TRBV7-3 and J is TRBJ2-3, with TRBD2 identical over 9 bases. The length of the CDR3 is 14 residues. Trimming cost V 5 bases and J 4 bases; bases outside gene matches: 4. Germline V gene data show CDR1 as SGHTA and CDR2 as FQGTGA. The CDR3 region is CASSIRTSADTQYF. The CDR3 DNA is TGTGCCAGCAGCATCAGGACTAGCGCAGATACGCAGTATTTT.

This clone appeared a few times. The V and J genes are TRBV5-6 and TRBJ1-1; 7 bases agree with TRBD1. This CDR3 spans 15 amino acids. Per germline, CDR1 SGHDT and CDR2 YYEEEE. The junction had 2 bases not matched to a gene; V was cut back by 0 bases and J by 0 bases. The CDR3 protein is CASSLDRGMNTEAFF. CDR3 DNA: TGTGCCAGCAGCTTGGACAGGGGAATGAACACTGAAGCTTTCTTT.

The chain uses TRBV9 and TRBJ2-1, with 10 positions matching TRBD2. The CDR3 has 18 amino acids. Germline V gene sequence: CDR1 SGDLS, CDR2 YYNGEE. V shed 0 bases and J 5 bases; nucleotides not matched to a gene: 11. The CDR3 here is CASSVEVTGTSDNNEQFF. In DNA form, the CDR3 reads TGTGCCAGCAGCGTAGAGGTGACGGGGACTAGCGACAACAATGAGCAGTTCTTC.

The chain is built from TRBV11-2 and TRBJ1-5, with D maybe TRBD1 (5 bases). This CDR3 has 14 amino acids. Germline loops: CDR1 SGHAT, CDR2 FQNNGV. V shed 2 bases and J shed 8 bases, with 13 bases lying between them. CDR3 residues: CASSLYGGSEPQHF. The CDR3 region has the DNA TGTGCCAGCAGCTTATACGGGGGTTCGGAGCCCCAGCATTTT.